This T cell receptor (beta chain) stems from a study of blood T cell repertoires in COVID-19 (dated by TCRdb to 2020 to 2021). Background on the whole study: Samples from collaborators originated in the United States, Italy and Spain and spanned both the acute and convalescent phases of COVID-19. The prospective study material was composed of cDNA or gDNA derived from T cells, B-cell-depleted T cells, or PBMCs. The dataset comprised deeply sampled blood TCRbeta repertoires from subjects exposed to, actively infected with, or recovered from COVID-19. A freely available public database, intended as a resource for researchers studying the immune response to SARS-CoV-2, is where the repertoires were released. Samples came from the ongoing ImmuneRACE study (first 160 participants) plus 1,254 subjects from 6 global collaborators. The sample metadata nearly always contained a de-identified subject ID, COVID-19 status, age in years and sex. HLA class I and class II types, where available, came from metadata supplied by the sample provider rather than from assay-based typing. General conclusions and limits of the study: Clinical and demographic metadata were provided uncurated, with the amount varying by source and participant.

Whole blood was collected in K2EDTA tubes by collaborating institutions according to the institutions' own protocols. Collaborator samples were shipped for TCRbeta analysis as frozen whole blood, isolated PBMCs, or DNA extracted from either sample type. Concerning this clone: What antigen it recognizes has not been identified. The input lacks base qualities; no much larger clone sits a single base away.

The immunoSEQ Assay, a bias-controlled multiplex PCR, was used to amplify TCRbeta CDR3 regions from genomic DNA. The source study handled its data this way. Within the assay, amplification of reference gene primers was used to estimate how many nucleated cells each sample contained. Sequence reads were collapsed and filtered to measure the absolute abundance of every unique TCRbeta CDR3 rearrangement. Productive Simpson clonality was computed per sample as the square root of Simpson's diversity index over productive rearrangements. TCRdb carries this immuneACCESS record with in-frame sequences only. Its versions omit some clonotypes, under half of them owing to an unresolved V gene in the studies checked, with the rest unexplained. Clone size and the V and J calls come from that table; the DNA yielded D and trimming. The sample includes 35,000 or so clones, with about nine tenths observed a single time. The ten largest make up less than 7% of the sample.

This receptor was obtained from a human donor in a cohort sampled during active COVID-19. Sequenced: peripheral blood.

The CDR3 loop reads CASSQEIPGQGAYEQYF. DNA sequence: TGCGCCAGCAGCCAAGAAATTCCGGGACAGGGGGCCTACGAGCAGTACTTC. The chain employs TRBV4-3 and TRBJ2-7; 11 central nucleotides agree with TRBD1. The CDR3 sequence holds 17 residues, the cysteine and phenylalanine included. The retained sequence is limited to the CDR3, 51 bases, with the frame set at the first base. V is cut back by 0 bases and J by 2 bases, with 6 bases in the junction unmatched. The CDR1 and CDR2 encoded by the germline V gene are LGHNA and YSLEER.